This T cell receptor (beta chain) was captured in a study of patients and donors after allogeneic stem cell transplantation. Using its own MiXCR run on the RT-PCR reads, TCRdb lists one record per CDR3 protein. This table holds 45,000 to 65,000 distinct CDR3 sequences, roughly 15% found once. This clonotype was recorded many times. Deletions cut 2 bases from V and 0 bases from J, with 14 bases between. The CDR3 contains 16 residues. The V gene's germline CDR1 is MNHEY and CDR2 SMNVEV (reference sequence). The source is a human donor who was either an allogeneic HSCT recipient or a stem cell or donor lymphocyte infusion donor (not recorded which). It is not recorded whose cells these are; they may come from a transplant donor. Sequencing was performed on blood, either unsorted or a sorted T cell fraction (not recorded which). The chain is built from TRBV27 and TRBJ2-7; D gene unclear. CDR3 bases: TGTGCCAGCAGTTTAGGGATAGTCGTCAGCTCCTACGAGCAGTACTTC. Translation gives CASSLGIVVSSYEQYF.